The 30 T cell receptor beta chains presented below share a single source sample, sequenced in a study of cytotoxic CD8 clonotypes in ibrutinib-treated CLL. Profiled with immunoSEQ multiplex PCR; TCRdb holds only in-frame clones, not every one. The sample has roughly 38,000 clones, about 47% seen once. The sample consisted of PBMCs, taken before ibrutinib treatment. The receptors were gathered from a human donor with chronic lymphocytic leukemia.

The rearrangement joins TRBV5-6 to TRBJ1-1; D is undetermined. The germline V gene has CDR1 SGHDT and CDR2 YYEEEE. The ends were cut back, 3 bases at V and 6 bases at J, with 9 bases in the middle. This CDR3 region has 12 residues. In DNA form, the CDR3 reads TGTGCCAGCAGCTCCCTCGGGGCTGAAGCTTTCTTT. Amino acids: CASSSLGAEAFF. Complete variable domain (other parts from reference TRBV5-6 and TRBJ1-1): DAGVTQSPTHLIKTRGQQVTLRCSPKSGHDTVSWYQQALGQGPQFIFQYYEEEERQRGNFPDRFSGHQFPNYSSELNVNALLLGDSALYLCASSSLGAEAFFGQGTRLTVV.

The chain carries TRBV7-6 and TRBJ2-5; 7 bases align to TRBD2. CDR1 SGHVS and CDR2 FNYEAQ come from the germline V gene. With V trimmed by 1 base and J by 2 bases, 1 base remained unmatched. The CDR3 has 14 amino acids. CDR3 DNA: TGTGCCAGCAGCTTAGTGGGGGGGCAAGAGACCCAGTACTTC. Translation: CASSLVGGQETQYF.

The CDR3 loop reads CASSIGAGRIYSNQPQHF. The CDR3 bases are TGTGCCAGTAGTATAGGGGCAGGGCGAATTTATAGCAATCAGCCCCAGCATTTT. The V gene is TRBV19, the J gene TRBJ1-5; D perhaps matches TRBD1 (5 bases). V lost 1 base and J lost 0, with 16 bases in between. Per the germline V gene, CDR1 is LNHDA and CDR2 is SQIVND (reference sequence). The CDR3 is 18 amino acids. Drawing the rest from reference TRBV19 and TRBJ1-5, the complete variable domain is DGGITQSPKYLFRKEGQNVTLSCEQNLNHDAMYWYRQDPGQGLRLIYYSQIVNDFQKGDIAEGYSVSREKKESFPLTVTSAQKNPTAFYLCASSIGAGRIYSNQPQHFGDGTRLSIL.

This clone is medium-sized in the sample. The CDR3 DNA follows: TGTGCCAGCAGCTTAGGAAATTCCGGGACCGCAATCTATGGCTACACCTTC. Protein: CASSLGNSGTAIYGYTF. The chain recombines TRBV11-2 with TRBJ1-2, with D maybe TRBD1 (5 bases). Trimming removed 1 base at V and 4 bases at J, with 19 bases between. This CDR3 has 17 residues. CDR1 and CDR2 from the germline V gene are SGHAT and FQNNGV.

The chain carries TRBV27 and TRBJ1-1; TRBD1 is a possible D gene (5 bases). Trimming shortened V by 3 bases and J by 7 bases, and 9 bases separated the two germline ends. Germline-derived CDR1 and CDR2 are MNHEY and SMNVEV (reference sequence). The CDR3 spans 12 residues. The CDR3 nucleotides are TGTGCCAGCAGTTTCCCCGGGGGTGAAGCTTTCTTT. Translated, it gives CASSFPGGEAFF.

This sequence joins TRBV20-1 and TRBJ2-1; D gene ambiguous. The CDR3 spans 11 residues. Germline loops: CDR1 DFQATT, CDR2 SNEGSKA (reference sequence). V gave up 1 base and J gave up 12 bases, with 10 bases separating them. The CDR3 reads CSARVSFGQFF. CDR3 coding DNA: TGCAGTGCTAGAGTCTCCTTTGGGCAGTTCTTC.

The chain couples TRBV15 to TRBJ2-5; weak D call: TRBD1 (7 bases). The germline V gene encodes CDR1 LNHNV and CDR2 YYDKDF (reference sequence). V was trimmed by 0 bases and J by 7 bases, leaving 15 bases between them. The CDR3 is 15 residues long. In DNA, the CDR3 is TGTGCCACCAGCAGAGATTTCGGCGGGGACAGGACCCAGTACTTC. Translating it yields CATSRDFGGDRTQYF. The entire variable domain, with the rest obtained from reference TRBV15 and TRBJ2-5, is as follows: DAMVIQNPRYQVTQFGKPVTLSCSQTLNHNVMYWYQQKSSQAPKLLFHYYDKDFNNEADTPDNFQSRRPNTSFCFLDIRSPGLGDTAMYLCATSRDFGGDRTQYFGPGTRLLVL.

This CDR3 is CASKNSGGAGNEQFF. The CDR3, as DNA: TGTGCCAGCAAGAATAGCGGGGGGGCGGGCAATGAGCAGTTCTTC. V is TRBV6-4 and J is TRBJ2-1; 11 nucleotides line up with TRBD2. CDR1 is MRHNA, CDR2 SNTAGT, per germline. CDR3 length equals 15 residues. The V gene end was trimmed by 7 bases and the J gene end by 6 bases; junction bases not matched to a gene: 8.

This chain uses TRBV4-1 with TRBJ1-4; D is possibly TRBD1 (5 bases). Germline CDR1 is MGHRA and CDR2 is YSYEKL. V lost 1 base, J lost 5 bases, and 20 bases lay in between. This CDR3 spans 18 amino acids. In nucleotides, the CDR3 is TGCGCCAGCAGCCAAGTATGGAAACCCGGACAAGCGAATGAAAAACTGTTTTTT. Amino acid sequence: CASSQVWKPGQANEKLFF.

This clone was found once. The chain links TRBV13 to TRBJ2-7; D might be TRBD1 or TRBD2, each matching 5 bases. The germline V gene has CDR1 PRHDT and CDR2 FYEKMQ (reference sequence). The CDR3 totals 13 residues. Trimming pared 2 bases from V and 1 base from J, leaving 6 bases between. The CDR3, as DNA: TGTGCCAGCAGCTTATGGGGGTCCTACGAGCAGTACTTC. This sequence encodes CASSLWGSYEQYF.

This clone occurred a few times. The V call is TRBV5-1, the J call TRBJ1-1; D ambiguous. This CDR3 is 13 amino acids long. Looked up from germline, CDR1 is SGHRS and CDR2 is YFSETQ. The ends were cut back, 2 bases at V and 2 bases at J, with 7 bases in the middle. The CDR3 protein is CASSFQGNTEAFF. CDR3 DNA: TGCGCCAGCAGCTTTCAAGGAAACACTGAAGCTTTCTTT.

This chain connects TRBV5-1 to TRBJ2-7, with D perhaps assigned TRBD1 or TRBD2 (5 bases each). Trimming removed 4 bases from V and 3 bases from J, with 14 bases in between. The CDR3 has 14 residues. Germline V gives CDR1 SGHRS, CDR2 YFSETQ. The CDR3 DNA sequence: TGCGCCAGCAGCAACGGGACGGGGATCTACGAGCAGTACTTC. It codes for CASSNGTGIYEQYF.

The CDR3 coding sequence is TGTGCCAGCAGCCAACAGGGGTCTTATGGCTACACCTTC. This translates into CASSQQGSYGYTF. This chain uses TRBV7-9 with TRBJ1-2; 7 nucleotides line up with TRBD1. The CDR3 has 13 residues. The germline V gene encodes CDR1 SEHNR and CDR2 FQNEAQ (reference sequence). Trimming cost V 5 bases and J 5 bases; bases outside gene matches: 5.

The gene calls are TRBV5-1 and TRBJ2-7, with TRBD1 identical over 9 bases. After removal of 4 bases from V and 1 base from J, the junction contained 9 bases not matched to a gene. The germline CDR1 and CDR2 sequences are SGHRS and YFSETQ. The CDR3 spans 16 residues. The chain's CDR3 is CASSLWPGTGSYEQYF. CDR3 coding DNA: TGCGCCAGCAGCCTGTGGCCGGGGACAGGGTCCTACGAGCAGTACTTC.

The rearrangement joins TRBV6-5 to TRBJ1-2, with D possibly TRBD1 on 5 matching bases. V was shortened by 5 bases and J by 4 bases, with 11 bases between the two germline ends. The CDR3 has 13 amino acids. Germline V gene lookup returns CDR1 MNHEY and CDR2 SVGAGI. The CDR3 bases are TGTGCCAGCAGTCCTGGGGGGGGCTATGGCTACACCTTC. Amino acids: CASSPGGGYGYTF.

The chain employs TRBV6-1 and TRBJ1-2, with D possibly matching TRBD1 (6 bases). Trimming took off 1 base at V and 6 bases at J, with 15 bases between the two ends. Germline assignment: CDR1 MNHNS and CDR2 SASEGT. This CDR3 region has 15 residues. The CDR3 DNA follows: TGTGCCAGCAGTGAAGTCGAGGGGGAGGCGGATGGCTACACCTTC. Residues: CASSEVEGEADGYTF.

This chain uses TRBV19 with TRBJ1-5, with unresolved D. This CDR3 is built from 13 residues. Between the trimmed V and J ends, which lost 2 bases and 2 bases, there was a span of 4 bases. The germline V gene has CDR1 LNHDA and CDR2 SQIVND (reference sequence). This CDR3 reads CASSINRNQPQHF. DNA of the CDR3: TGTGCCAGTAGTATAAACCGCAATCAGCCCCAGCATTTT.

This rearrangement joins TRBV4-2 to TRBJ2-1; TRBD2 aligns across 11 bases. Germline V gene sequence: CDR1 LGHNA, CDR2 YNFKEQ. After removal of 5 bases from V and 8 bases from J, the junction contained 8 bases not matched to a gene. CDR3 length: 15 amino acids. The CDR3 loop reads CASSIAGGLEDEQFF. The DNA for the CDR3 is TGTGCCAGCAGCATAGCGGGGGGGCTGGAAGATGAGCAGTTCTTC.

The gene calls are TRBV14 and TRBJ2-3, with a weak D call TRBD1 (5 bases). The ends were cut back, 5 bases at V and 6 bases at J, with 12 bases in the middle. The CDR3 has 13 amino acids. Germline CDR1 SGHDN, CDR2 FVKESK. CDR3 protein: CASSYQQVDTQYF. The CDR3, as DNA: TGTGCCAGCAGCTATCAACAGGTTGATACGCAGTATTTT.

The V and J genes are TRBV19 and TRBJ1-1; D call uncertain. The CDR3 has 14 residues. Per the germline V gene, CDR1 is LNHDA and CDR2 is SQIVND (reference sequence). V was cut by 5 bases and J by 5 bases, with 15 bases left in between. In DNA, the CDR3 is TGTGCCAGTAGTGATCCTAGGCGGGATACTGAAGCTTTCTTT. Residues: CASSDPRRDTEAFF. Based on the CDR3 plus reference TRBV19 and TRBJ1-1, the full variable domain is DGGITQSPKYLFRKEGQNVTLSCEQNLNHDAMYWYRQDPGQGLRLIYYSQIVNDFQKGDIAEGYSVSREKKESFPLTVTSAQKNPTAFYLCASSDPRRDTEAFFGQGTRLTVV.

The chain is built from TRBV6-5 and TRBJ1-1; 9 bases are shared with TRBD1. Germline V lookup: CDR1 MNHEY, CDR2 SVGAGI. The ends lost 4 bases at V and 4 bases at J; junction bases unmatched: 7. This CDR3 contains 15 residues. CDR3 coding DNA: TGTGCCAGCAGTTTTCGGACAGGGGCGGGCACTGAAGCTTTCTTT. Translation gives CASSFRTGAGTEAFF.

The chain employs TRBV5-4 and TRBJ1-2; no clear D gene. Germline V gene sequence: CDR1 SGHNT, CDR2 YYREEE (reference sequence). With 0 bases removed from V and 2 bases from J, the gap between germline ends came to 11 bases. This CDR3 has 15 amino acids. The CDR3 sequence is CASSLGGRQNYGYTF. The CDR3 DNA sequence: TGTGCCAGCAGCTTGGGAGGCAGGCAAAACTATGGCTACACCTTC.

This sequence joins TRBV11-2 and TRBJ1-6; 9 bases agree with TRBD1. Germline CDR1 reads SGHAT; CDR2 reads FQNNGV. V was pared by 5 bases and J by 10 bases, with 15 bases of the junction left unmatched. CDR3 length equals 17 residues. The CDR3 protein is CASSRGQGGVKGSPLHF. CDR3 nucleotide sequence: TGTGCCAGCAGCCGGGGACAGGGAGGTGTTAAGGGATCACCCCTCCACTTT.

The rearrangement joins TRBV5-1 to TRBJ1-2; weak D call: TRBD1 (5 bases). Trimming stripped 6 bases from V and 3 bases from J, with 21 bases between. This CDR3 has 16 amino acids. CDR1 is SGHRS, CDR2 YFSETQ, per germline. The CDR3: CASTPGAGERDYGYTF. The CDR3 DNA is TGCGCCAGCACCCCTGGGGCGGGGGAACGGGACTATGGCTACACCTTC.

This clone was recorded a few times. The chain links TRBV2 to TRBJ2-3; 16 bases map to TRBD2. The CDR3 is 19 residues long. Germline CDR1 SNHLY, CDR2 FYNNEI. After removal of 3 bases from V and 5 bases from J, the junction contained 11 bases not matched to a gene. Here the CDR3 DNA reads TGTGCCAGCAGTGACGTCCTGGGACTAGCGGGGGGGTACAGAGATACGCAGTATTTT. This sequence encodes CASSDVLGLAGGYRDTQYF.

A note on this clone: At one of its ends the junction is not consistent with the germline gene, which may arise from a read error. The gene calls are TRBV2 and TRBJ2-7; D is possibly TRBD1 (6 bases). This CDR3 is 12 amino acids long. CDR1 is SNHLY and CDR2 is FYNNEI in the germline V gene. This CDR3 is CASIPTGYQQYF. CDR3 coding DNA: TGTGCCAGCATTCCGACAGGCTACCAGCAGTACTTC.

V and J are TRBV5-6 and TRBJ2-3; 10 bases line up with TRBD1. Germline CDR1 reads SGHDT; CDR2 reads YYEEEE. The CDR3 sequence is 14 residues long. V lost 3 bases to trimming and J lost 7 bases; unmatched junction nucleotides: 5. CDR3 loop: CASSWGQGSHTQYF. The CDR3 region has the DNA TGTGCCAGCAGCTGGGGACAGGGGAGTCATACGCAGTATTTT.

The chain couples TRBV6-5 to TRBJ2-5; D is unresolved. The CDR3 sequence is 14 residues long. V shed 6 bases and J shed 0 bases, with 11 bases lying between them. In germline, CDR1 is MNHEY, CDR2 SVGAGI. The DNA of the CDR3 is TGTGCCAGCAGCCCTTACGGAGACCAAGAGACCCAGTACTTC. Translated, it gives CASSPYGDQETQYF.

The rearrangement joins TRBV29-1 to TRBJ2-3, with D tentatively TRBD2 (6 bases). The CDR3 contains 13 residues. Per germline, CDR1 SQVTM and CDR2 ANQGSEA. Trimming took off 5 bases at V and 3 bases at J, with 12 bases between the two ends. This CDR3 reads CSVTFGGTDTQYF. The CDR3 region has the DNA TGCAGCGTTACTTTTGGAGGGACAGATACGCAGTATTTT.

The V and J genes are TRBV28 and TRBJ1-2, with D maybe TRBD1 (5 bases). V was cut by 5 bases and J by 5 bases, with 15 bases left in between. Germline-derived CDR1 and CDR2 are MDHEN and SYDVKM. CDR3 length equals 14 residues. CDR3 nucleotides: TGTGCCAGCAGTCTGGGGCCAGCCCTGTATGGCTACACCTTC. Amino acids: CASSLGPALYGYTF.